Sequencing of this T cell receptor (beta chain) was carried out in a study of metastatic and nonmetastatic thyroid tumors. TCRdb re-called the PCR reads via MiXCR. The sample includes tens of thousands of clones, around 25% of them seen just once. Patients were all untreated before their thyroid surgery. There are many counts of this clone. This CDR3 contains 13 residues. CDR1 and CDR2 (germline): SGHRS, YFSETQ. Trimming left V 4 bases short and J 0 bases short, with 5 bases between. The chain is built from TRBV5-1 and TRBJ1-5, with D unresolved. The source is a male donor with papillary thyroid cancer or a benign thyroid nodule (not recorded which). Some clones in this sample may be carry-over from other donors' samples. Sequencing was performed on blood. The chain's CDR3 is CASSLDSNQPQHF. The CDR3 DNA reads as TGCGCCAGCAGCCTGGATAGCAATCAGCCCCAGCATTTT.